The 8 T cell receptor beta chains below were found in one sample sequenced in a study of vaccination effects on CD4 cells after COVID-19 (dated by TCRdb to between 2022 and 2023). Library construction relied on the immunoSEQ multiplex PCR assay. Imported from immuneACCESS, the table was reduced by TCRdb to in-frame sequences with V and J called. These copies leave out some clones; in studies compared against another copy, an unresolved V gene accounts for under half, and the cause of the remainder is not known. The sample contains 60,000 to 75,000 clones, over 65% of them found a single time. The ten largest clones add up to around 5% of the sample. The ViraFEST assay stimulated PBMC with viral peptide pools and then used TCR sequencing to identify antigen-specific CD4+ T cell clonotypes by expansion. After around eleven days of culture, CD4+ T cells were isolated with the EasySep CD4+ T cell isolation kit. Convalescent patients had PCR-confirmed SARS-CoV-2 infection between March and December 2020, before Alpha, Beta and Delta variants emerged in the United States.

No antigen has been assigned to these receptors. The starting material was CD4+ T cells from PBMCs cultured with HIV peptides, obtained before COVID-19 vaccination. The label giving this sample's cell subset or site can be read as: HIV-1 Nef peptide pool negative control/reference culture. Every receptor here comes from a human donor who had a prior SARS-CoV-2 infection.

DNA for the CDR3: TGTGCCAGCAGCCCCCAAGGGATTGGCAGGGCCGACGAGCAGTACTTC. Translating it yields CASSPQGIGRADEQYF. V gene TRBV7-2 combines with J gene TRBJ2-7; possible D gene TRBD1, 5 bases. The V and J ends lost 5 bases and 5 bases respectively, with 22 bases between them. In germline, CDR1 is SGHTA, CDR2 FQGNSA. The CDR3 length is 16 residues.

The chain combines TRBV9 with TRBJ1-5; 7 positions match TRBD1. This CDR3 comprises 14 residues. Looked up from germline, CDR1 is SGDLS and CDR2 is YYNGEE. V lost 5 bases, J lost 4 bases, and 6 bases stayed unmatched. Here the CDR3 reads CASSGGQINQPQHF. CDR3 nucleotides: TGTGCCAGCAGTGGGGGACAGATAAATCAGCCCCAGCATTTT.

This clone was observed once. V usage is TRBV10-3 and J usage is TRBJ2-7; D is possibly TRBD1 (6 bases). This CDR3 comprises 15 residues. The germline V gene encodes CDR1 ENHRY and CDR2 SYGVKD. V gave up 3 bases and J gave up 1 base, with 13 bases separating them. DNA of the CDR3: TGTGCCATCAGTGACACCGGGACAAGATCCTACGAGCAGTACTTC. The encoded protein is CAISDTGTRSYEQYF.

The rearrangement uses TRBV27 and TRBJ1-1; TRBD1 is a possible D gene (5 bases). CDR3 length: 13 residues. Trimming removed 6 bases from V and 4 bases from J, with 12 bases in between. Per germline, CDR1 MNHEY and CDR2 SMNVEV (reference sequence). The CDR3 nucleotides read TGTGCCAGCAGGGGGGATTGGGGCACTGAAGCTTTCTTT. Its translation: CASRGDWGTEAFF.

The chain employs TRBV5-4 and TRBJ1-2; D is undetermined. CDR3 length equals 13 residues. Deletions cut 4 bases from V and 1 base from J, with 8 bases between. CDR1 and CDR2 from the germline V gene are SGHNT and YYREEE (reference sequence). The chain's CDR3 is CASSIGINYGYTF. In nucleotides, the CDR3 is TGTGCCAGCAGCATCGGGATTAACTATGGCTACACCTTC. The full variable domain, its missing parts supplied by reference TRBV5-4 and TRBJ1-2, is ETGVTQSPTHLIKTRGQQVTLRCSSQSGHNTVSWYQQALGQGPQFIFQYYREEENGRGNFPPRFSGLQFPNYSSELNVNALELDDSALYLCASSIGINYGYTFGSGTRLTVV.

A single count supports this clone. The gene calls are TRBV19 and TRBJ2-1, with 11 bases aligning to TRBD2. The CDR3 has 20 residues. Germline CDR1 reads LNHDA; CDR2 reads SQIVND (reference sequence). J gave up 1 base and V 0 bases, and 11 bases lay outside the gene matches. The CDR3 sequence is CASSIDSRRLAGTSYNEQFF. The DNA for the CDR3 is TGTGCCAGTAGTATAGATTCCCGTAGACTAGCGGGAACGTCCTACAATGAGCAGTTCTTC.

This clone has just one count. The genes are TRBV11-2 and TRBJ2-3; D is uncertain. The CDR3 loop spans 14 amino acids. Trimming stripped 4 bases from V and 3 bases from J, with 11 bases between. Per germline, CDR1 SGHAT and CDR2 FQNNGV. The CDR3 is CASSWAFGTDTQYF. For the CDR3, the DNA is TGTGCCAGCAGCTGGGCTTTCGGGACAGATACGCAGTATTTT.

The chain combines TRBV7-2 with TRBJ2-3, with TRBD2 identical over 10 bases. CDR1 is SGHTA and CDR2 is FQGNSA in the germline V gene. The CDR3 loop spans 15 amino acids. V was clipped by 2 bases and J by 6 bases; unmatched bases: 5. The CDR3 here is CASSLRAGGPDTQYF. In nucleotides, the CDR3 is TGTGCCAGCAGCTTACGAGCGGGGGGGCCGGATACGCAGTATTTT.